This record covers a single T cell receptor beta chain. Per the authors' pipeline: Estimation of nucleated cell counts relied on the amplification of reference gene primers. This table comes from immunoSEQ multiplex PCR, and its TCRdb copy is limited to in-frame clones, with some not included. That table is the source of V, J and clone size, and D and trimming were worked out from the DNA. The sample comprises about 400,000 clones, roughly 90% of which are singletons, and under 1.5% rests with the top ten. The record originates from a study of blood T cell repertoires in COVID-19. For the study at large: The samples span acute and convalescent COVID-19 from the United States, Italy and Spain. PBMCs, B-cell-depleted T cells, or T cells were the source of the cDNA or gDNA that made up the material.

V lost 6 bases and J lost 9; bases outside the gene matches: 7. The CDR3 is 14 residues long. The germline V gene has CDR1 SEHNR and CDR2 FQNEAQ (reference sequence). The rearrangement links TRBV7-9 to TRBJ1-6; the match to TRBD1 covers 8 bases. The clonotype originates from a woman aged 25 to 39 with active or convalescent COVID-19. The sequenced sample was peripheral blood. The CDR3 DNA reads TGTGCCAGCAGTCCCCGGGACAGGATTTCACCCCTCCACTTT. Its translation is CASSPRDRISPLHF.